This T cell receptor (beta chain) derives from a study of beta chain features in type 1 diabetes. Whole-study results and caveats: Researchers cautioned that cDNA sequencing could over-represent cells with high TCR expression.

Expressed TCRB transcripts were sequenced because the isolated RNA had all been reverse transcribed beforehand. The assay was immunoSEQ multiplex PCR, and TCRdb's table has in-frame clones only and misses some. The sample includes about 140,000 clones, less than 10% of them seen just once. In its sample, this clone was seen a few times. Its cognate antigen is unknown. Germline CDR1 and CDR2: SGHTA and FQGNSA. The V and J ends lost 3 bases and 2 bases, in that order; junction bases with no gene match: 5. The CDR3 runs to 15 residues. The sequence came from a woman aged 35 to 49 in good health. The gene calls are TRBV7-2 and TRBJ2-3, with TRBD1 identical over 7 bases. The sample comprised central memory CD4+ T cells from blood. CDR3 nucleotides: TGTGCCAGCAGCTTGGGACAGAGTTTCACAGATACGCAGTATTTT. Translation gives CASSLGQSFTDTQYF.